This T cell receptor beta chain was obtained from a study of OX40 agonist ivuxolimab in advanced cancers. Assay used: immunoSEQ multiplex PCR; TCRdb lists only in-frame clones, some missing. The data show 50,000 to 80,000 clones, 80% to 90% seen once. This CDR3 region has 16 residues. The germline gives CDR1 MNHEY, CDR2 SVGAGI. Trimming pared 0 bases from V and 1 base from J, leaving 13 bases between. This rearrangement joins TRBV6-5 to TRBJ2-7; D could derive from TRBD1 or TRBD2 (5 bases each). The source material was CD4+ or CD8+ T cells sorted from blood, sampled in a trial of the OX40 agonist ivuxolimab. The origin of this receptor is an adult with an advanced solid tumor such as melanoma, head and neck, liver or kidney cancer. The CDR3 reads CASSYSGTVASYEQYF. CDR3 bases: TGTGCCAGCAGTTACTCGGGGACCGTCGCATCCTACGAGCAGTACTTC.